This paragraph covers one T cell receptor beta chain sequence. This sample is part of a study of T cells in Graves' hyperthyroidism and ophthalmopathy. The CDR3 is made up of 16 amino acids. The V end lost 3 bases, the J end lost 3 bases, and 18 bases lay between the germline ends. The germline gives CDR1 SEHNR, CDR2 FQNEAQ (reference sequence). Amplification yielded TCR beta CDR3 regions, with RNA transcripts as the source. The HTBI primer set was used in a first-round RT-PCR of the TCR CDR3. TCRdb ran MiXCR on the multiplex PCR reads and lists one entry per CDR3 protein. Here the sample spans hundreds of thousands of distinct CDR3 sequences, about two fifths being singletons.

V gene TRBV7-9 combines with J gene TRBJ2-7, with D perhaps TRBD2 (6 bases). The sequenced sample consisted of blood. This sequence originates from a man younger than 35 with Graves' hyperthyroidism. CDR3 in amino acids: CASSFAGLGNGYEQYF. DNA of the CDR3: TGTGCCAGCAGCTTTGCGGGATTGGGAAATGGCTACGAGCAGTACTTC.